The clone carrying this TCR beta chain was counted between two and nine times. What it recognizes is unknown. The CDR3 totals 14 residues. The V end was cut by 3 bases, the J end by 4 bases, with 12 bases between. Per the germline V gene, CDR1 is GTSNPN and CDR2 is SVGIG (reference sequence). This record comes from a study of OX40 agonist ivuxolimab in advanced cancers. Study results and caveats: Averaged across samples, CD8+ T cells carried more expanded clones than CD4+ did.

Sequencing was performed with immunoSEQ multiplex PCR; in TCRdb, only in-frame clones are kept and a portion is missing. The sample includes under 45,000 clones, approximately 80% of them seen just once. This rearrangement joins TRBV30 to TRBJ1-4; D is perhaps TRBD1 (6 bases). The clonotype comes from an adult with an advanced solid tumor such as melanoma, head and neck, liver or kidney cancer. Specimen: CD4+ or CD8+ T cells sorted from blood, collected in a trial of the OX40 agonist ivuxolimab. The CDR3 nucleotides are TGTGCCTGGAGCCCCGGACAGAGTAATGAAAAACTGTTTTTT. It is translated as CAWSPGQSNEKLFF.